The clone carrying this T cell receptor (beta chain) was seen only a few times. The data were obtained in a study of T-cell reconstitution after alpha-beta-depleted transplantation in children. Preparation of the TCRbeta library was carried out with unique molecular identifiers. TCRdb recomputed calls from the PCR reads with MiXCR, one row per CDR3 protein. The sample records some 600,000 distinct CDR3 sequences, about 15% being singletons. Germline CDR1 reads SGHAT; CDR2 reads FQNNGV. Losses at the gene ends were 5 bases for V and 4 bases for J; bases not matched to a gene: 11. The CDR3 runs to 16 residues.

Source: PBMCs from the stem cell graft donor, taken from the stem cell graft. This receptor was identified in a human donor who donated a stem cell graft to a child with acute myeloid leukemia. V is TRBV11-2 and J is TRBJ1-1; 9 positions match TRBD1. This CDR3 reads CASSPRTGALITEAFF. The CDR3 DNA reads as TGTGCCAGCAGCCCTCGGACAGGGGCGCTGATCACTGAAGCTTTCTTT.